Shown below are 9 T cell receptor beta chains from a single sample sequenced in a study of T cell repertoires in cytomegalovirus infection. One entry per CDR3 protein, called by TCRdb with MiXCR from the reads. The sample holds roughly 300,000 distinct CDR3 sequences; 9.5% are singletons and the top ten take roughly 4.5%. The sequencing input was PBMCs. The receptors derive from a human donor in good health (CMV status not recorded). Some clones in this sample may be carry-over from other donors' samples.

This rearrangement joins TRBV18 to TRBJ1-1; D might be TRBD1 (5 bases). The germline V and J ends were trimmed by 3 bases and 6 bases, with 11 bases remaining between them. There are 13 residues in the CDR3. The germline V gene has CDR1 KGHSH and CDR2 LQKENI. In DNA, the CDR3 is TGTGCCAGCTCACCTATAGGGGTCTCTGAAGCTTTCTTT. Translated: CASSPIGVSEAFF.

V usage is TRBV7-2 and J usage is TRBJ2-1; 8 bases are a match to TRBD2. Germline values: CDR1 SGHTA, CDR2 FQGNSA. V dropped 5 bases and J dropped 4; count of bases not matched to a gene: 13. This CDR3 is built from 17 residues. CDR3 in DNA: TGTGCCAGCAGCCTCTTCTCAGCGGGAGCAAGGTACAATGAGCAGTTCTTC. As protein: CASSLFSAGARYNEQFF. Looking up the rest from reference TRBV7-2 and TRBJ2-1 gives the full variable domain: GAGVSQSPSNKVTEKGKDVELRCDPISGHTALYWYRQSLGQGLEFLIYFQGNSAPDKSGLPSDRFSAERTGGSVSTLTIQRTQQEDSAVYLCASSLFSAGARYNEQFFGPGTRLTVL.

This clonotype has a count of ten or more. This chain uses TRBV20-1 with TRBJ1-4; tentative D call: TRBD1 (6 bases). CDR1 is DFQATT and CDR2 is SNEGSKA in the germline V gene (reference sequence). The V end lost 4 bases, the J end lost 5 bases, and 17 bases lay between the germline ends. The CDR3 loop spans 15 amino acids. The CDR3 DNA follows: TGCAGTGCTATCGGCCCCGGGGGCGCCAATGAAAAACTGTTTTTT. Translated: CSAIGPGGANEKLFF.

In this sample, this clonotype turned up a few times. The chain is built from TRBV28 and TRBJ1-6; D gene ambiguous. CDR1 and CDR2 from the germline V gene are MDHEN and SYDVKM. This CDR3 has 16 amino acids. Trimming stripped 6 bases from V and 7 bases from J, with 19 bases between. The CDR3 DNA follows: TGTGCCAGCAGCTCCCCCACGGGATCGGGCAATTCACCCCTCCACTTT. Its protein is CASSSPTGSGNSPLHF.

This clonotype occurred many times. CDR3 DNA sequence: TGTGCTAGTGGTTTGGTACTTTCGGGGACAGGGACGCAAGAGACCCAGTACTTC. Protein sequence: CASGLVLSGTGTQETQYF. The gene calls are TRBV12-5 and TRBJ2-5, with 9 bases identical to TRBD1. The germline gives CDR1 LGHNT, CDR2 FRNRAP. V lost 0 bases to trimming and J lost 2 bases; unmatched junction nucleotides: 10. CDR3 length: 18 amino acids.

The table lists this clonotype with many counts. This chain connects TRBV7-2 to TRBJ2-1, with D perhaps matching TRBD1 (6 bases). CDR1 SGHTA and CDR2 FQGNSA come from the germline V gene. The CDR3 covers 13 residues. The V gene lost 4 bases and the J gene lost 5 bases, with 9 bases spanning the gap. The CDR3 DNA reads TGTGCCAGCAGCTCGGACAGAGACAATGAGCAGTTCTTC. Translating gives CASSSDRDNEQFF.

This clonotype was seen a handful of times. The CDR3 region is CASRNLGQETQYF. In DNA, the CDR3 is TGTGCCAGCAGGAATCTAGGGCAAGAGACCCAGTACTTC. This chain links TRBV6-1 with TRBJ2-5; D gene uncertain. The germline V gene encodes CDR1 MNHNS and CDR2 SASEGT. V gave up 6 bases and J gave up 2 bases, with 10 bases separating them. The CDR3 totals 13 residues.

Ten or more counts support this clonotype. V gene TRBV7-2 combines with J gene TRBJ2-7; 8 positions agree with TRBD1. The CDR3 covers 15 residues. Trimming removed 1 base from V and 0 bases from J; junction bases left unmatched: 2. Germline CDR1 reads SGHTA; CDR2 reads FQGNSA. CDR3 sequence: CASSLVGQDSYEQYF. The CDR3 nucleotides read TGTGCCAGCAGCTTAGTGGGACAGGACTCCTACGAGCAGTACTTC.

This clonotype was seen ten or more times. This chain uses TRBV12-3 or TRBV12-4 with TRBJ1-6; a weak D match, TRBD1 (5 bases). V lost 7 bases, J lost 2 bases, and 6 bases lay in between. The CDR3 is made up of 13 amino acids. The CDR3 reads CASKGAYNSPLHF. For the CDR3, the DNA is TGTGCCAGCAAAGGGGCCTATAATTCACCCCTCCACTTT.